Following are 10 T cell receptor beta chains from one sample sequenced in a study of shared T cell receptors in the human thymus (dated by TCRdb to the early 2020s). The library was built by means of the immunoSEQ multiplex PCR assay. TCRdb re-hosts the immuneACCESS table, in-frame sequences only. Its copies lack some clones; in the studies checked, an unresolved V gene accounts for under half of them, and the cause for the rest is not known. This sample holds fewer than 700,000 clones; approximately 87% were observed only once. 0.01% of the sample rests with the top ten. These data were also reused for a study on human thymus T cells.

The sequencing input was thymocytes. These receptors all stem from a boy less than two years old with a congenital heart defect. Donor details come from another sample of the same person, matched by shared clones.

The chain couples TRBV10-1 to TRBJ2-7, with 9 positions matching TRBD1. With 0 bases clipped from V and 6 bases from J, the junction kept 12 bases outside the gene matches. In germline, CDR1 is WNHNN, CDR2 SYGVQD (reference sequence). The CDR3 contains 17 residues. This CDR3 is CASSESEGRQGGCEQYF. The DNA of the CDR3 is TGCGCCAGCAGTGAGTCTGAGGGGAGACAGGGGGGGTGCGAGCAGTACTTC.

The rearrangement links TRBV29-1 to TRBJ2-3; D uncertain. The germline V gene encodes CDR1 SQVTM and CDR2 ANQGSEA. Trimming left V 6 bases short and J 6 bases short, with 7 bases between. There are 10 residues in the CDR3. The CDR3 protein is CSVPGDTQYF. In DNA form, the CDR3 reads TGCAGCGTCCCGGGTGATACGCAGTATTTT.

The CDR3 loop reads CASSLARGRNQPQHF. The CDR3 coding sequence is TGTGCCAGCAGCTTGGCAAGAGGTCGCAATCAGCCCCAGCATTTT. The chain has TRBV27 and TRBJ1-5; unclear D gene. Germline values: CDR1 MNHEY, CDR2 SMNVEV (reference sequence). V shed 6 bases and J shed 2 bases, with 14 bases lying between them. CDR3 length: 15 amino acids.

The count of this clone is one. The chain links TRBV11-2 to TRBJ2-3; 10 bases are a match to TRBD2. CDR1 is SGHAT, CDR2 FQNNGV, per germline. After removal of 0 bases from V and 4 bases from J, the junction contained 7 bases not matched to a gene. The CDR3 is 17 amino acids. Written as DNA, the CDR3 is TGTGCCAGCAGCTTAGAATCCTGGACTAGCGGATCAGATACGCAGTATTTT. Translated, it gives CASSLESWTSGSDTQYF.

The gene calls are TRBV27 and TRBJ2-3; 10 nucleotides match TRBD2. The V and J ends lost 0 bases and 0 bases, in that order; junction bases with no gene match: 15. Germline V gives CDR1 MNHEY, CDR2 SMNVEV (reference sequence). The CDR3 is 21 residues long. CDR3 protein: CASSLSGVRGLARGSTDTQYF. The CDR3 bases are TGTGCCAGCAGTTTATCAGGGGTGCGGGGACTAGCGAGGGGTAGCACAGATACGCAGTATTTT.

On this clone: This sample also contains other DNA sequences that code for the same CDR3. The DNA of the CDR3 is TGCAGTGCTAGACAGGGAGAGACCCAGTACTTC. Its protein product is CSARQGETQYF. This chain uses TRBV20-1 with TRBJ2-5; possible D gene TRBD1, 5 bases. The V and J ends lost 2 bases and 4 bases respectively, with 5 bases between them. This CDR3 contains 11 residues. Germline values: CDR1 DFQATT, CDR2 SNEGSKA (reference sequence).

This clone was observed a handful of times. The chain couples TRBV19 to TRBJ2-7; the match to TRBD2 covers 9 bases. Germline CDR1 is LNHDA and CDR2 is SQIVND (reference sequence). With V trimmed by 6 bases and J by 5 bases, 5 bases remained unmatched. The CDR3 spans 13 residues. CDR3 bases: TGTGCCAGTAGGGGACTAGCCCAGGACGAGCAGTACTTC. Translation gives CASRGLAQDEQYF.

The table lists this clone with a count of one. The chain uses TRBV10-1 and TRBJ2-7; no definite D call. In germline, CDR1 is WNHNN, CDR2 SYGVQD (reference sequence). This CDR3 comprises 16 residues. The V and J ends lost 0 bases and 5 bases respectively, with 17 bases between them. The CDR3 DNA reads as TGCGCCAGCAGTGAGTCTCGGCACTACCTTATCCACGAGCAGTACTTC. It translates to CASSESRHYLIHEQYF.

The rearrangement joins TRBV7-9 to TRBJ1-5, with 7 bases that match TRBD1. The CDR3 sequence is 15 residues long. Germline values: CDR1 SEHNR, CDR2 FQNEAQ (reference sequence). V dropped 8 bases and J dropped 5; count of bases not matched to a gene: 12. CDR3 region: CASALEGARDQPQHF. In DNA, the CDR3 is TGTGCCAGCGCCCTCGAGGGGGCCAGGGATCAGCCCCAGCATTTT.

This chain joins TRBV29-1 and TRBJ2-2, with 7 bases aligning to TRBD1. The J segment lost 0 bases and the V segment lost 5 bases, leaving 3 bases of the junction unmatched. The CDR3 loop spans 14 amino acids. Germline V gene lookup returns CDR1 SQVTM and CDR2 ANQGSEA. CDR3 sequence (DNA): TGCAGCGTTTCCGGGACAGCGAACACCGGGGAGCTGTTTTTT. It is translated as CSVSGTANTGELFF.